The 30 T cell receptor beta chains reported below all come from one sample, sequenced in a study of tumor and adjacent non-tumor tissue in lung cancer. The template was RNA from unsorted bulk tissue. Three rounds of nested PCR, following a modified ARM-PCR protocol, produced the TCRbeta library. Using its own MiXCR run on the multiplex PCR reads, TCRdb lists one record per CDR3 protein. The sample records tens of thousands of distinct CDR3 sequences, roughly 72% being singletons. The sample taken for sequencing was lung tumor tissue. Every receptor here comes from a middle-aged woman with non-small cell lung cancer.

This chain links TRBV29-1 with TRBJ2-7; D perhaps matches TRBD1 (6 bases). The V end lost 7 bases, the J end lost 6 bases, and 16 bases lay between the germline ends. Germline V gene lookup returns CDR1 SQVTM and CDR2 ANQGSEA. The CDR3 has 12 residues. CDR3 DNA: TGCAGCGCCATCACAGGGATGGGCGAGCAGTACTTC. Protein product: CSAITGMGEQYF.

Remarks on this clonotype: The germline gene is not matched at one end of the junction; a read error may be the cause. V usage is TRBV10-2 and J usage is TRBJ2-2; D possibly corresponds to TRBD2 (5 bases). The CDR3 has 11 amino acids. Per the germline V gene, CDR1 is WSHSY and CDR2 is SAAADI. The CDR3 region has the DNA TGCGCCAGTCTACATACCGGGAAGCTGTTTTTT. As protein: CASLHTGKLFF.

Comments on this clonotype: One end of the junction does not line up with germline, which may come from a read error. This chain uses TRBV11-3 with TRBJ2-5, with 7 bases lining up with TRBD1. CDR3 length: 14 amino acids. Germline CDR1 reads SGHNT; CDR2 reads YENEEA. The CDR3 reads CASNLRDREETRYF. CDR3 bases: TGTGCCAGCAACCTTCGGGACAGAGAAGAGACCCGGTACTTC.

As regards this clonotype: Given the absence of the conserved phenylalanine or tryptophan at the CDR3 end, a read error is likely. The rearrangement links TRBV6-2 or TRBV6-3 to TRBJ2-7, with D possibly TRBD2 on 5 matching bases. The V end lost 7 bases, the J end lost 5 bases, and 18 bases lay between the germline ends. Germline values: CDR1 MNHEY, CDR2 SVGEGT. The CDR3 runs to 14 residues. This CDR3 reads CASTTLGSQDEQYL. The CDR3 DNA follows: TGTGCCAGCACCACACTGGGGAGTCAGGACGAGCAGTACCTC.

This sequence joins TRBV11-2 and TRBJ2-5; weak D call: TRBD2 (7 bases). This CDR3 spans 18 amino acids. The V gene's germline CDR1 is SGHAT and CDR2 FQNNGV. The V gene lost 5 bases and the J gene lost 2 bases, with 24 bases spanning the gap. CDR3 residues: CASSPNGGGPHLQETQYF. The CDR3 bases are TGTGCCAGCAGCCCTAATGGGGGGGGGCCCCACTTGCAAGAGACCCAGTACTTC.

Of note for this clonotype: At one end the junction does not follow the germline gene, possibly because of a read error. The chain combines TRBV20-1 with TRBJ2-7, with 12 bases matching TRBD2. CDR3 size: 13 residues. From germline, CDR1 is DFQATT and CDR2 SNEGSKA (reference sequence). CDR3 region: CSVPGLAGYEQCF. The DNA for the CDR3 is TGCAGTGTTCCGGGACTAGCGGGCTACGAGCAATGCTTC.

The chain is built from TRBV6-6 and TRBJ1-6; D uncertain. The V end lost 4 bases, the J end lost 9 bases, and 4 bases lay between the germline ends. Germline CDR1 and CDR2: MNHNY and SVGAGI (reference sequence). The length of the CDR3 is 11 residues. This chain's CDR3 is CASSSGSPLHF. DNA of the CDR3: TGTGCCAGCAGTTCGGGTTCACCCCTCCACTTT.

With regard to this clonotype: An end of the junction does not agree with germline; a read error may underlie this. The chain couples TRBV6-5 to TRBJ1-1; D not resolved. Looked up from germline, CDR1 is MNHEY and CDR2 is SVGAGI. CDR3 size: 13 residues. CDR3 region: CASSYVAAPEAFF. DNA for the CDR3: TGTGCCAGCAGTTACGTGGCGGCCCCTGAAGCCTTCTTT.

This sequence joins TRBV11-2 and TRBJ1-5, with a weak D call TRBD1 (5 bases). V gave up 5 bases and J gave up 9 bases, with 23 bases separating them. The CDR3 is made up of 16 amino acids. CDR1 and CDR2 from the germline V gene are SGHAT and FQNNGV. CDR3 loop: CASSPLPRRGGRPQHF. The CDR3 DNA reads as TGTGCCAGCAGCCCCCTTCCACGAAGGGGCGGTCGGCCCCAGCATTTT.

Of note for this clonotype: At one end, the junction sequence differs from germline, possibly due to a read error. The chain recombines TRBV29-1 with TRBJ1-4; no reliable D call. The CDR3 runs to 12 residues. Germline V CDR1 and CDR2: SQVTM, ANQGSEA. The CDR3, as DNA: TGCAGCGTTTCCGGTCCCGATGAAGAACTGTTTTTT. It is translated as CSVSGPDEELFF.

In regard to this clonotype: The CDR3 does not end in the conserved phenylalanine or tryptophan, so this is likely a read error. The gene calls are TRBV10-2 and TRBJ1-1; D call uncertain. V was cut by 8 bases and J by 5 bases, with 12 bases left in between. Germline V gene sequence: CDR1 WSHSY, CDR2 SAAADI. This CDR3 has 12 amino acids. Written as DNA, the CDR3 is TGCGCCAGCGGGCGTGGGAATACTGAAGCTTTCATT. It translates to CASGRGNTEAFI.

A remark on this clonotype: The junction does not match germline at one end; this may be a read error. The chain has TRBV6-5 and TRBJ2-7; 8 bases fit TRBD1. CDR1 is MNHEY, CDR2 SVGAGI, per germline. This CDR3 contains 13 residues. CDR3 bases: TGTGCCAGCAGGGGACAGGCTTGGAACGAACAGTATTTC. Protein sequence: CASRGQAWNEQYF.

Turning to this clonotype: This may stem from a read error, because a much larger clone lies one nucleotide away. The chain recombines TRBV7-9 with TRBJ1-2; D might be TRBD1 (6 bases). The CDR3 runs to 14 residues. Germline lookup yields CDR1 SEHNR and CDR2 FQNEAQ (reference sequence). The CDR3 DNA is TGTGCCAACAGCGACGGGACACTTAACTATGGCTACACCTTC. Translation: CANSDGTLNYGYTF.

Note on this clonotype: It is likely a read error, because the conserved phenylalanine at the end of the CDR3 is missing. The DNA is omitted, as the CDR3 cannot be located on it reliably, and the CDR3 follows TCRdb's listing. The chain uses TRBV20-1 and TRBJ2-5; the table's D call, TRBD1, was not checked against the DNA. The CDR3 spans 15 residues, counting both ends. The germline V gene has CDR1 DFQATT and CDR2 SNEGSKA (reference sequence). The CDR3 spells CSARDYGTAKETQHI.

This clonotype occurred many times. CDR3 sequence (DNA): TGTGCCAGCAGTTCTGCTCCGGGACAGGGGGCAAGTGAAGCTTTCTTT. Its protein product is CASSSAPGQGASEAFF. J is TRBJ1-1 and V is TRBV28; TRBD1 matches 12 bases. CDR1 is MDHEN and CDR2 is SYDVKM in the germline V gene. The V segment lost 4 bases and the J segment 7 bases; nucleotides outside the gene matches: 10. This CDR3 region has 16 residues.

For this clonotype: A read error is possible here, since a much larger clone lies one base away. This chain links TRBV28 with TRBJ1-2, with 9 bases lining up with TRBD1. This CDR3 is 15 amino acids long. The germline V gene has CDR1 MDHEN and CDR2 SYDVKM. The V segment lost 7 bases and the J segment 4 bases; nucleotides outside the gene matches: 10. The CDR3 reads CASNLRDRALYGYTF. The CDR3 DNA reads TGTGCCAGCAACCTCCGGGACAGGGCACTCTATGGCTACACCTTC.

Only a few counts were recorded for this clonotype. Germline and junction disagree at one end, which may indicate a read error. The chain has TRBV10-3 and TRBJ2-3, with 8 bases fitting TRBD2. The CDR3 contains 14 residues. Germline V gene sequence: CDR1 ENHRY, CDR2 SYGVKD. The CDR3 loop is CAISAGGSYDTRYF. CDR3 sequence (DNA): TGTGCCATCAGTGCGGGAGGGAGCTATGATACGCGGTATTTT.

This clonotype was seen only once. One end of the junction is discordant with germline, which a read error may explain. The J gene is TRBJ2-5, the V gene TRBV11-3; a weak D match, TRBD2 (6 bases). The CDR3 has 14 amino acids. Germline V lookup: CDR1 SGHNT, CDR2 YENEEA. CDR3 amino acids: CVSSLGGGGKTQYF. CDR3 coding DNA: TGTGTCAGCAGTTTGGGTGGAGGAGGGAAGACCCAGTACTTC.

The CDR3 DNA sequence: TGCGCCAGCAATGATTTCAGTGCATATACGCAGTATTTT. It specifies CASNDFSAYTQYF. The chain joins TRBV10-1 to TRBJ2-3, with no clear D. Germline CDR1 is WNHNN and CDR2 is SYGVQD (reference sequence). This CDR3 has 13 residues. Trimming took 7 bases from V and 7 from J, leaving 15 bases between them.

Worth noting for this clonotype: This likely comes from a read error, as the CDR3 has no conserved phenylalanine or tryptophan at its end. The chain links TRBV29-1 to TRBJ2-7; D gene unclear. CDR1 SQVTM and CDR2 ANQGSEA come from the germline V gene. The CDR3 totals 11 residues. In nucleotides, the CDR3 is TGCGGCGTCGGCCTAAACTACGAGCAGTACATC. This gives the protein CGVGLNYEQYI.

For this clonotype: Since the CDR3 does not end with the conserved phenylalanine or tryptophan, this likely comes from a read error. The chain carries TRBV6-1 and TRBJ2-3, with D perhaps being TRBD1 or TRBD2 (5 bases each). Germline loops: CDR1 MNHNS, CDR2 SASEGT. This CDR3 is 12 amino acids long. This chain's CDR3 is CGSSWDGNTQYS. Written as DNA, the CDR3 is TGTGGCAGCAGCTGGGACGGGAATACGCAGTATTCT.

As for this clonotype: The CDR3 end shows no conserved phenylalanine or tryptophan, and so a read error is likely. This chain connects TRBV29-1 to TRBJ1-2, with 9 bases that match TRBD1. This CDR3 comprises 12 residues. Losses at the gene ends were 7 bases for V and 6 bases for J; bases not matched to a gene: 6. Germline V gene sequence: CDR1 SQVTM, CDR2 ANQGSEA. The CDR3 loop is CSASGQGNGYTV. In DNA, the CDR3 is TGCAGCGCTTCAGGACAGGGGAATGGCTACACCGTT.

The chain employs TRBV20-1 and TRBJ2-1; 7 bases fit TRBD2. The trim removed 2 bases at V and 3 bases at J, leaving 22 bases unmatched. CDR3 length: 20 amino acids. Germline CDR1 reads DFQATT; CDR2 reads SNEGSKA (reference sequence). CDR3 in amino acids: CSARLLGRGSSGGIYNEQFF. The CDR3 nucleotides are TGCAGTGCTAGATTGCTCGGGCGGGGGAGTTCCGGAGGGATCTACAATGAGCAGTTCTTC.

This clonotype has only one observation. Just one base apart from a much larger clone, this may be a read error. The CDR3 sequence is CASSQGLPNEQVF. The CDR3 DNA reads TGTGCCAGCAGCCAAGGTCTACCCAATGAGCAGGTCTTC. The chain recombines TRBV14 with TRBJ2-1; D uncertain. Germline CDR1 and CDR2: SGHDN and FVKESK. The CDR3 spans 13 residues.

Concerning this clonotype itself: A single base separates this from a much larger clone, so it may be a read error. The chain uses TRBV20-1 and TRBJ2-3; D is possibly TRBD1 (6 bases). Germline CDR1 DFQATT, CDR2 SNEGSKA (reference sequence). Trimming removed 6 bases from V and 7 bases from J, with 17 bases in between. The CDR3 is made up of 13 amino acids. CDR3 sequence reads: CSAVGQWRHTQYF. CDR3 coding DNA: TGCAGTGCGGTCGGACAGTGGAGGCATACGCAGTATTTT.

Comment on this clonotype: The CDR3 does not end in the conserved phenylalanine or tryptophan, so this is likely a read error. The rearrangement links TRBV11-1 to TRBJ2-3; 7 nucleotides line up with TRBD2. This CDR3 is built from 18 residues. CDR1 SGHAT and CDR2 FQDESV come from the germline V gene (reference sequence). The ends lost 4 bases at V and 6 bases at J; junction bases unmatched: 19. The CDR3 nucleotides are TGTGCCAGCAGCTCCCGGACCAGCGGGGAAAGGAACCCGGATACGCAGTATCTT. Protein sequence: CASSSRTSGERNPDTQYL.

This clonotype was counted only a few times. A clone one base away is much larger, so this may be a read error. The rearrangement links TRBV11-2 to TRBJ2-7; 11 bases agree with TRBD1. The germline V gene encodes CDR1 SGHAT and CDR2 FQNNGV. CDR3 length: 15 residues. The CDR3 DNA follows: TGTGCCAGCAGCCGCGGGACAGGGGGATCCTACGGGCAGTACTTC. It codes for CASSRGTGGSYGQYF.

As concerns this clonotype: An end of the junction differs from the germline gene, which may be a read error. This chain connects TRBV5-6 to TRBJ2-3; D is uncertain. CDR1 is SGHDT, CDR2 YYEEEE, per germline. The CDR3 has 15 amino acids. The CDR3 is CVSNLGILSIDTQYF. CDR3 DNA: TGTGTCAGCAACTTGGGTATCCTTAGCATAGATACGCAGTATTTT.

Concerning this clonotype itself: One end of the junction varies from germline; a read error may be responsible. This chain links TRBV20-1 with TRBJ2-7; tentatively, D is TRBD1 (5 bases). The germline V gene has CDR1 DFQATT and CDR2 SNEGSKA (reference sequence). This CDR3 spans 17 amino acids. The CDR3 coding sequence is TGCAATGCTAGACAGTTTAGGGTGACAGCGTTAGCCTACGAGCAGTACTTC. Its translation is CNARQFRVTALAYEQYF.

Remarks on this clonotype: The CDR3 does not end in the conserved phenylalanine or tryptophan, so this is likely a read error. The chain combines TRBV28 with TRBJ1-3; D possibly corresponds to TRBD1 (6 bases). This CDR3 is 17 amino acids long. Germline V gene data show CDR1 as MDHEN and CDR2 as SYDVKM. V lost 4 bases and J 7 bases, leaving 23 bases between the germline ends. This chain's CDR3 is CASSSALGGLSVNTIYI. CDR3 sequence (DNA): TGTGCCAGCAGTTCCGCCTTGGGGGGCCTGTCTGTGAACACCATATATATT.